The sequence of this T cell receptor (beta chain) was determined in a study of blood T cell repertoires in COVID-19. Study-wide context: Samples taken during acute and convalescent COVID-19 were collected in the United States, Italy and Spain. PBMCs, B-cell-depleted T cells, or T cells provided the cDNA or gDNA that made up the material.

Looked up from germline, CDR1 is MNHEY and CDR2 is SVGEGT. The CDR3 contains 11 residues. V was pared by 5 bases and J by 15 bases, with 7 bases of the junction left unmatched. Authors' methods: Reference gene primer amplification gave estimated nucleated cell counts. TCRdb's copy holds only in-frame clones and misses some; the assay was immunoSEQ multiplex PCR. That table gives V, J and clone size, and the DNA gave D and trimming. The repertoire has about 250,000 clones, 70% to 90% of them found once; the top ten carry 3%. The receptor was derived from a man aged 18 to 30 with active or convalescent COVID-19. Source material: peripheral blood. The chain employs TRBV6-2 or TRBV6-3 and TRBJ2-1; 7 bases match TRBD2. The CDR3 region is CASSHERGTFF. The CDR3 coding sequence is TGTGCCAGCAGTCACGAGCGGGGTACGTTCTTC.